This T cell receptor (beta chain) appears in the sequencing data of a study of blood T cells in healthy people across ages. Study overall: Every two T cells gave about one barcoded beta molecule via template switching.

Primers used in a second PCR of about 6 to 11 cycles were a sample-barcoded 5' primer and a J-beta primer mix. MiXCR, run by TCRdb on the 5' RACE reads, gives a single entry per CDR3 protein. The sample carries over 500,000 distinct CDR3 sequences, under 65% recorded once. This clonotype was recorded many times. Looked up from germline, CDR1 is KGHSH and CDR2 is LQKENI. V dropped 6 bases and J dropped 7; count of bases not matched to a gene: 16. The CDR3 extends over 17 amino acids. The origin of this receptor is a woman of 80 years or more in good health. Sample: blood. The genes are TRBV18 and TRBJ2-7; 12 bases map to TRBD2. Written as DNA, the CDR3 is TGTGCCAGCTCGATCTTCAGTTGGACTAGCGGGACGGTGGAGCAGTACTTC. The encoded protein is CASSIFSWTSGTVEQYF.